This entry lists 30 T cell receptor beta chains sequenced from one sample in a study of multiple sclerosis patients with progressive multifocal leukoencephalopathy. Profiled with immunoSEQ multiplex PCR; TCRdb holds only in-frame clones, not every one. The data show about 30,000 clones, with 75% to 90% seen just once and 12% held by the top ten. Time point denoted: time of PML onset. This material consisted of PBMCs, taken from a patient treated with natalizumab. These TCRs come from a woman aged 25 to 39 with progressive multifocal leukoencephalopathy.

The chain uses TRBV5-1 and TRBJ2-7; D perhaps matches TRBD1 (6 bases). The CDR3 totals 16 residues. Germline CDR1 and CDR2: SGHRS and YFSETQ. V was cut by 0 bases and J by 0 bases, with 13 bases left in between. CDR3 sequence: CASSLGLGQSSYEQYF. The CDR3 DNA is TGCGCCAGCAGCTTGGGACTTGGACAGTCCTCCTACGAGCAGTACTTC.

The rearrangement joins TRBV6-5 to TRBJ2-1; 8 bases align to TRBD2. This CDR3 spans 16 amino acids. V shed 0 bases and J 7 bases; nucleotides not matched to a gene: 8. Per germline, CDR1 MNHEY and CDR2 SVGAGI. The chain's CDR3 is CASSYSTSGRRNEQFF. In DNA, the CDR3 is TGTGCCAGCAGTTACTCGACCAGCGGGAGAAGAAATGAGCAGTTCTTC.

The chain recombines TRBV7-2 with TRBJ2-7, with 10 bases fitting TRBD2. Germline V lookup: CDR1 SGHTA, CDR2 FQGNSA. Trimming took 5 bases from V and 4 from J; bases not matched to a gene: 8. CDR3 length: 15 amino acids. The CDR3 here is CASSPQRGGRYEQYF. The CDR3 DNA reads as TGTGCCAGCAGCCCACAGCGGGGGGGCCGGTACGAGCAGTACTTC.

V gene TRBV28 combines with J gene TRBJ2-3; the D gene could be TRBD1 or TRBD2 (5 bases each). V lost 6 bases and J lost 0, with 10 bases in between. The CDR3 spans 14 residues. Germline V lookup: CDR1 MDHEN, CDR2 SYDVKM. The CDR3 DNA sequence: TGTGCCAGCAGCCAAGGGACGAGCACAGATACGCAGTATTTT. Amino acids: CASSQGTSTDTQYF.

The chain employs TRBV7-2 and TRBJ2-3, with D maybe TRBD1 (5 bases). The CDR3 runs to 14 residues. V gave up 1 base and J gave up 4 bases, with 9 bases separating them. Germline V gene data show CDR1 as SGHTA and CDR2 as FQGNSA. CDR3 amino acids: CASSLEGVADTQYF. For the CDR3, the DNA is TGTGCCAGCAGCTTAGAAGGGGTGGCAGATACGCAGTATTTT.

This chain connects TRBV27 to TRBJ1-2, with a tentative D call TRBD1 (5 bases). CDR1 is MNHEY and CDR2 is SMNVEV in the germline V gene (reference sequence). This CDR3 has 14 residues. V gave up 2 bases and J gave up 7 bases, with 14 bases separating them. CDR3 residues: CASSLQPGQFGYTF. The CDR3 DNA reads as TGTGCCAGCAGTTTACAGCCAGGACAATTTGGCTACACCTTC.

The chain combines TRBV28 with TRBJ1-6; no definite D call. The CDR3 has 14 residues. Germline V gene sequence: CDR1 MDHEN, CDR2 SYDVKM. V was clipped by 7 bases and J by 4 bases, with 11 bases between them. The DNA for the CDR3 is TGTGCCAGCACCCTCGGGAGTTATAATTCACCCCTCCACTTT. Amino acid sequence: CASTLGSYNSPLHF. Drawing the rest from reference TRBV28 and TRBJ1-6, the complete variable domain is DVKVTQSSRYLVKRTGEKVFLECVQDMDHENMFWYRQDPGLGLRLIYFSYDVKMKEKGDIPEGYSVSREKKERFSLILESASTNQTSMYLCASTLGSYNSPLHFGNGTRLTVT.

The chain has TRBV19 and TRBJ1-2, with D perhaps TRBD1 (5 bases). The CDR3 contains 13 residues. Germline lookup yields CDR1 LNHDA and CDR2 SQIVND (reference sequence). V was clipped by 11 bases and J by 4 bases, with 17 bases between them. This chain's CDR3 is CASERGSGYGYTF. In DNA, the CDR3 is TGTGCCTCAGAGCGGGGCTCGGGCTATGGCTACACCTTC.

This clone was picked up a small number of times. V and J are TRBV30 and TRBJ1-3; D is possibly TRBD1 (5 bases). Trimming pared 6 bases from V and 1 base from J, leaving 10 bases between. This CDR3 is 13 amino acids long. Looked up from germline, CDR1 is GTSNPN and CDR2 is SVGIG (reference sequence). In nucleotides, the CDR3 is TGTGCCTGCCATAGGGGTTCTGGAAACACCATATATTTT. Amino acids: CACHRGSGNTIYF. Filled out from reference TRBV30 and TRBJ1-3, the complete variable domain reads SQTIHQWPATLVQPVGSPLSLECTVEGTSNPNLYWYRQAAGRGLQLLFYSVGIGQISSEVPQNLSASRPQDRQFILSSKKLLLSDSGFYLCACHRGSGNTIYFGEGSWLTVV.

In this sample, this clone turned up once. The chain couples TRBV19 to TRBJ2-2; 8 bases are shared with TRBD1. This CDR3 spans 16 amino acids. J was trimmed by 2 bases and V by 6 bases; bases with no gene match: 8. Per the germline V gene, CDR1 is LNHDA and CDR2 is SQIVND (reference sequence). DNA for the CDR3: TGTGCCAGTAGGGAACAGGGGGTGATAAACACCGGGGAGCTGTTTTTT. This encodes CASREQGVINTGELFF.

Concerning this clone: In the same sample, other DNA sequences code for this CDR3. The V and J genes are TRBV5-4 and TRBJ1-1; D gene unclear. V lost 4 bases and J 1 base, leaving 8 bases between the germline ends. CDR1 is SGHNT, CDR2 YYREEE, per germline (reference sequence). This CDR3 is built from 13 residues. The CDR3 region is CASSRKENTEAFF. For the CDR3, the DNA is TGTGCCAGCAGCCGAAAAGAGAACACTGAAGCTTTCTTT.

The DNA of the CDR3 is TGTGCCAGCAGCCCGACTAGCGGAGAGACCCAGTACTTC. As protein: CASSPTSGETQYF. The chain recombines TRBV7-2 with TRBJ2-5, with TRBD2 matching 9 bases. Trimming took 5 bases from V and 4 from J; bases not matched to a gene: 2. The CDR3 has 13 amino acids. Germline-derived CDR1 and CDR2 are SGHTA and FQGNSA.

This clone was detected only once. The V gene is TRBV29-1, the J gene TRBJ2-1, with 8 bases aligning to TRBD1. The CDR3 runs to 12 residues. Germline V gene data show CDR1 as SQVTM and CDR2 as ANQGSEA. V lost 8 bases, J lost 9 bases, and 9 bases stayed unmatched. CDR3 sequence (DNA): TGCAGCTCGGGGGCAGGGGGCAGTGAGCAGTTCTTC. Its translation: CSSGAGGSEQFF.

J is TRBJ1-6 and V is TRBV6-5; no definite D call. In germline, CDR1 is MNHEY, CDR2 SVGAGI. Trimming left V 8 bases short and J 9 bases short, with 17 bases between. This CDR3 comprises 14 residues. The CDR3 sequence is CASGGGLGVSPLHF. In DNA form, the CDR3 reads TGTGCCAGCGGCGGAGGACTCGGGGTTTCACCCCTCCACTTT.

The rearrangement links TRBV6-5 to TRBJ1-1; D uncertain. Trimming left V 0 bases short and J 4 bases short, with 12 bases between. This CDR3 has 15 residues. The germline V gene has CDR1 MNHEY and CDR2 SVGAGI. The DNA for the CDR3 is TGTGCCAGCAGTTACTCGTCGGACCTTAGCACTGAAGCTTTCTTT. Translated, it gives CASSYSSDLSTEAFF.

This chain joins TRBV5-1 and TRBJ1-2; D is possibly TRBD1 (6 bases). The germline V gene has CDR1 SGHRS and CDR2 YFSETQ. The CDR3 runs 14 residues. V was clipped by 6 bases and J by 3 bases, with 15 bases between them. Here the CDR3 reads CASTLGAGDYGYTF. The CDR3 DNA follows: TGCGCCAGCACCCTAGGGGCAGGGGACTATGGCTACACCTTC.

The chain uses TRBV7-8 and TRBJ1-5; D is ambiguous. CDR3 size: 15 residues. The germline V gene encodes CDR1 SGHVS and CDR2 FQNEAQ. Deletions cut 1 base from V and 2 bases from J, with 9 bases between. CDR3: CASSLGSHGNQPQHF. Written as DNA, the CDR3 is TGTGCCAGCAGCTTAGGTTCTCACGGCAATCAGCCCCAGCATTTT.

J is TRBJ2-7 and V is TRBV7-2; 7 bases are a match to TRBD1. CDR1 is SGHTA and CDR2 is FQGNSA in the germline V gene. V gave up 5 bases and J gave up 2 bases; unmatched junction bases: 3. CDR3 length: 13 residues. The CDR3 DNA reads as TGTGCCAGCAGCCCGGGACAGCCCTACGAGCAGTACTTC. It specifies CASSPGQPYEQYF.

The V gene is TRBV19, the J gene TRBJ1-1; D unclear. This CDR3 spans 14 amino acids. Germline-derived CDR1 and CDR2 are LNHDA and SQIVND (reference sequence). V dropped 7 bases and J dropped 4 bases, with 16 bases sitting between them. CDR3 loop: CASKRSGSGTEAFF. The CDR3 coding sequence is TGTGCCAGTAAACGATCAGGCAGCGGCACTGAAGCTTTCTTT.

This chain uses TRBV11-2 with TRBJ2-3; D call uncertain. Trimming took off 4 bases at V and 6 bases at J, with 14 bases between the two ends. CDR3 length: 14 residues. Germline values: CDR1 SGHAT, CDR2 FQNNGV. The CDR3 protein is CASSSFHGKDTQYF. In DNA form, the CDR3 reads TGTGCCAGCAGCTCCTTTCACGGAAAGGATACGCAGTATTTT.

The sample holds one count of this clone. This chain uses TRBV25-1 with TRBJ1-5, with D possibly matching TRBD1 (5 bases). The CDR3 is 12 residues long. V lost 3 bases and J 7 bases, leaving 7 bases between the germline ends. Looked up from germline, CDR1 is MGHDK and CDR2 is SYGVNS. The CDR3 region has the DNA TGTGCCAGCAGTGACAGGGAACAGCCCCAGCATTTT. Its protein is CASSDREQPQHF.

This rearrangement joins TRBV20-1 to TRBJ1-2; D unresolved. Germline values: CDR1 DFQATT, CDR2 SNEGSKA (reference sequence). The CDR3 is made up of 11 amino acids. V gave up 8 bases and J gave up 0 bases, with 7 bases separating them. The CDR3 region is CSTRANYGYTF. The CDR3 region has the DNA TGCAGTACCCGGGCTAACTATGGCTACACCTTC.

This clone was seen only once. This chain links TRBV7-9 with TRBJ1-5; no clear D gene. Trimming pared 2 bases from V and 7 bases from J, leaving 9 bases between. This CDR3 is built from 13 residues. Germline V CDR1 and CDR2: SEHNR, FQNEAQ (reference sequence). CDR3 DNA: TGTGCCAGCAGCTTAAGAAAGGGACAGCCCCAGCATTTT. This sequence encodes CASSLRKGQPQHF.

The CDR3 DNA reads TGTGCCAGCACCCGCCTGAGGGCCTACGAGCAGTACTTC. Its translation is CASTRLRAYEQYF. The V call is TRBV28, the J call TRBJ2-7; D may be TRBD2 (5 bases). CDR3 length: 13 residues. Germline CDR1 MDHEN, CDR2 SYDVKM. With 7 bases removed from V and 2 bases from J, the gap between germline ends came to 12 bases.

The CDR3 DNA follows: TGTGCTAGTGGTTTGGCCTCTTTCACAGATACGCAGTATTTT. The encoded protein is CASGLASFTDTQYF. The chain has TRBV12-5 and TRBJ2-3; D not resolved. In germline, CDR1 is LGHNT, CDR2 FRNRAP. Trimming took 1 base from V and 2 from J, leaving 7 bases between them. The CDR3 has 14 amino acids.

The chain uses TRBV19 and TRBJ1-2; 8 bases map to TRBD1. V gave up 5 bases and J gave up 0 bases; unmatched junction bases: 14. The CDR3 consists of 18 residues. CDR1 is LNHDA and CDR2 is SQIVND in the germline V gene (reference sequence). The CDR3 here is CASSPRDRPRGANYGYTF. Here the CDR3 DNA reads TGTGCCAGTAGTCCCCGGGACAGGCCCCGAGGGGCTAACTATGGCTACACCTTC.

CDR3 in amino acids: CASSRDRVNQPQHF. In DNA form, the CDR3 reads TGTGCCAGTAGCCGGGACAGGGTCAATCAGCCCCAGCATTTT. This chain uses TRBV19 with TRBJ1-5, with 9 nucleotides matching TRBD1. V lost 6 bases to trimming and J lost 3 bases; unmatched junction nucleotides: 3. The CDR3 length is 14 residues. The V gene's germline CDR1 is LNHDA and CDR2 SQIVND (reference sequence).

The genes are TRBV7-2 and TRBJ2-5, with D possibly TRBD1 on 5 matching bases. The CDR3 totals 14 residues. Germline lookup yields CDR1 SGHTA and CDR2 FQGNSA. With 5 bases removed from V and 5 bases from J, the gap between germline ends came to 15 bases. CDR3 region: CASSPNQGWETQYF. The CDR3 coding sequence is TGTGCCAGCAGCCCAAATCAGGGTTGGGAGACCCAGTACTTC.

J is TRBJ2-1 and V is TRBV5-6; D is ambiguous. The CDR3 length is 13 residues. V lost 0 bases and J lost 6, with 7 bases in between. Germline values: CDR1 SGHDT, CDR2 YYEEEE. CDR3 amino acids: CASSLDQVNEQFF. In nucleotides, the CDR3 is TGTGCCAGCAGCTTGGACCAGGTCAATGAGCAGTTCTTC. The full variable domain, in which reference TRBV5-6 and TRBJ2-1 provide the parts outside the CDR3, is DAGVTQSPTHLIKTRGQQVTLRCSPKSGHDTVSWYQQALGQGPQFIFQYYEEEERQRGNFPDRFSGHQFPNYSSELNVNALLLGDSALYLCASSLDQVNEQFFGPGTRLTVL.

The chain employs TRBV18 and TRBJ1-2; possible D gene TRBD1, 6 bases. The CDR3 length is 15 residues. The germline V gene encodes CDR1 KGHSH and CDR2 LQKENI. Trimming shortened V by 1 base and J by 5 bases, and 14 bases separated the two germline ends. As DNA, the CDR3 is TGTGCCAGCTCACCACAGGGGACAACCTTGTATGGCTACACCTTC. Translated: CASSPQGTTLYGYTF. Supplemented by reference TRBV18 and TRBJ1-2, the full variable domain reads NAGVMQNPRHLVRRRGQEARLRCSPMKGHSHVYWYRQLPEEGLKFMVYLQKENIIDESGMPKERFSAEFPKEGPSILRIQQVVRGDSAAYFCASSPQGTTLYGYTFGSGTRLTVV.